Presented here are 21 T cell receptor beta chains from one specimen sequenced in a study of T-cell memory formation after mild COVID-19 (dated by TCRdb to the early 2020s). The library came from 5' RACE. Data came from an Illumina NovaSeq 6000. TCRdb redid the processing of the public reads, applying fastp at Q25 and MiXCR, and retained in-frame beta chains. For every CDR3 protein sequence, its rows merge into one entry that carries the most common genes and DNA. The sample records 190,000 or so distinct CDR3 sequences, 27% of which are singletons. Of the sample, 9.5% to 12% is held by the ten largest clones. The sample consisted of PBMCs or a T cell subset sorted from them (not recorded which). These receptor sequences come from an adult woman who had mild COVID-19 (a few samples of this study predate the infection). The sample titles of this study are shuffled in the database, so cell type and time point are left out; the donor was told from shared clones.

The chain uses TRBV10-3 and TRBJ1-5; D call uncertain. The V gene's germline CDR1 is ENHRY and CDR2 SYGVKD. The CDR3 extends over 12 amino acids. V lost 4 bases to trimming and J lost 3 bases, with 4 bases between them. The DNA for the CDR3 is TGTGCCATCAGTGTGGACAATCAGCCCCAGCATTTT. Amino acids: CAISVDNQPQHF.

This clonotype was observed a few times. The rearrangement joins TRBV7-2 to TRBJ2-1; 8 bases align to TRBD1. The CDR3 runs 13 residues. Germline CDR1 is SGHTA and CDR2 is FQGNSA. V was clipped by 3 bases and J by 8 bases; unmatched bases: 3. The CDR3 DNA reads TGTGCCAGCAGCTTGGACAGGGTGGATGAGCAGTTCTTC. Its translation is CASSLDRVDEQFF.

This clonotype was detected only a few times. The genes are TRBV7-9 and TRBJ2-1; 14 nucleotides agree with TRBD2. V lost 0 bases, J lost 8 bases, and 6 bases stayed unmatched. The germline gives CDR1 SEHNR, CDR2 FQNEAQ (reference sequence). This CDR3 comprises 17 residues. DNA for the CDR3: TGTGCCAGCAGCTTAGCCCCCGGGACTAGCGGGAGATATGAGCAGTTCTTC. Translating gives CASSLAPGTSGRYEQFF.

The chain is built from TRBV29-1 and TRBJ2-3; maybe TRBD2 (6 bases). Trimming took 3 bases from V and 6 from J, leaving 16 bases between them. The CDR3 is 14 amino acids. CDR1 and CDR2 (germline): SQVTM, ANQGSEA. CDR3 DNA: TGCAGCGTTGAGGGACTCCCCCAGCCCGATACGCAGTATTTT. Amino acid sequence: CSVEGLPQPDTQYF.

This clonotype has more than one count but fewer than ten. The chain joins TRBV6-5 to TRBJ2-7; D is possibly TRBD1 (6 bases). The V end lost 6 bases, the J end lost 3 bases, and 24 bases lay between the germline ends. Germline V gene sequence: CDR1 MNHEY, CDR2 SVGAGI. The CDR3 totals 17 residues. Here the CDR3 reads CASRRTVFDTIYYEQYF. The CDR3 region has the DNA TGTGCCAGCAGACGGACAGTTTTTGATACTATTTACTACGAGCAGTACTTC.

The chain is built from TRBV7-2 and TRBJ2-7; 10 nucleotides align to TRBD2. This CDR3 spans 15 amino acids. V was clipped by 5 bases and J by 2 bases; unmatched bases: 6. Germline V gives CDR1 SGHTA, CDR2 FQGNSA. In DNA form, the CDR3 reads TGTGCCAGCAGCATACCGGGACTAGCGACCTACGAGCAGTACTTC. Amino acids: CASSIPGLATYEQYF.

CDR3: CASSQDRNSYNEKLFF. CDR3 sequence (DNA): TGTGCCAGCAGCCAAGATAGGAACAGCTATAATGAAAAACTGTTTTTT. The gene calls are TRBV3-1 and TRBJ1-4; D remains ambiguous. This CDR3 has 16 amino acids. Germline CDR1 and CDR2: LGHDT and YNNKEL (reference sequence). The V end was cut by 0 bases, the J end by 4 bases, with 12 bases between.

CDR3 sequence: CSARRGAASSTDTQYF. In DNA, the CDR3 is TGCAGTGCCAGACGAGGGGCTGCTTCTAGCACAGATACGCAGTATTTT. The rearrangement links TRBV20-1 to TRBJ2-3; the D gene could be TRBD1 or TRBD2 (5 bases each). Trimming left V 6 bases short and J 0 bases short, with 19 bases between. This CDR3 is built from 16 residues. The germline gives CDR1 DFQATT, CDR2 SNEGSKA (reference sequence).

The sample holds a few counts of this clonotype. The chain employs TRBV6-6 and TRBJ2-7; 7 positions agree with TRBD1. The trim removed 6 bases at V and 0 bases at J, leaving 8 bases unmatched. The CDR3 has 15 residues. CDR1 and CDR2 (germline): MNHNY, SVGAGI (reference sequence). CDR3 coding DNA: TGTGCCAGCAGACGAGGGACAGCCAGCTCCTACGAGCAGTACTTC. Its translation: CASRRGTASSYEQYF.

This clonotype has only a few counts. The chain couples TRBV15 to TRBJ2-3, with D unresolved. This CDR3 is 16 amino acids long. In germline, CDR1 is LNHNV, CDR2 YYDKDF (reference sequence). Deletions cut 1 base from V and 2 bases from J, with 13 bases between. CDR3: CATSRAGPPYTDTQYF. The CDR3 nucleotides read TGTGCCACCAGCAGAGCCGGGCCCCCATACACAGATACGCAGTATTTT.

The V gene is TRBV5-1, the J gene TRBJ1-1; no firm D call. V shed 1 base and J shed 1 base, with 11 bases lying between them. This CDR3 spans 15 amino acids. Germline V lookup: CDR1 SGHRS, CDR2 YFSETQ. The CDR3 DNA sequence: TGCGCCAGCAGCTTGTGGATGGGGTCGAACACTGAAGCTTTCTTT. Translation: CASSLWMGSNTEAFF.

This clonotype has only a few counts. The chain couples TRBV5-1 to TRBJ2-1, with 12 bases lining up with TRBD2. The germline gives CDR1 SGHRS, CDR2 YFSETQ. The J segment lost 0 bases and the V segment lost 0 bases, leaving 7 bases of the junction unmatched. This CDR3 contains 19 residues. CDR3 loop: CASSLGTSGTYSSYNEQFF. The CDR3 coding sequence is TGCGCCAGCAGCTTGGGGACTAGCGGGACCTATAGCTCCTACAATGAGCAGTTCTTC.

The chain recombines TRBV29-1 with TRBJ2-1; D may be TRBD2 (6 bases). CDR1 SQVTM and CDR2 ANQGSEA come from the germline V gene. The length of the CDR3 is 9 residues. V shed 7 bases and J shed 12 bases, with 10 bases lying between them. The CDR3 protein is CSGGDGQFF. The CDR3, as DNA: TGCAGCGGGGGGGACGGGCAGTTCTTC.

The chain carries TRBV10-3 and TRBJ2-1, with D possibly being TRBD2 (5 bases). V shed 4 bases and J shed 5 bases, with 21 bases lying between them. CDR3 length: 17 residues. Germline lookup yields CDR1 ENHRY and CDR2 SYGVKD. The CDR3 spells CAISGRILRGGNNEQFF. DNA of the CDR3: TGTGCCATCAGTGGCCGAATCCTACGCGGAGGCAACAATGAGCAGTTCTTC.

This clonotype appeared many times. The rearrangement links TRBV29-1 to TRBJ2-7, with TRBD2 matching 12 bases. Per germline, CDR1 SQVTM and CDR2 ANQGSEA. This CDR3 has 15 amino acids. J gave up 2 bases and V 6 bases, and 8 bases lay outside the gene matches. The CDR3 reads CSVSGTSGPTYEQYF. DNA for the CDR3: TGCAGCGTCTCCGGGACTAGCGGGCCGACCTACGAGCAGTACTTC.

This clonotype has only a few counts. J is TRBJ2-1 and V is TRBV20-1; perhaps TRBD1 as D (5 bases). This CDR3 is built from 13 residues. Trimming removed 4 bases at V and 9 bases at J, with 16 bases between. The germline V gene encodes CDR1 DFQATT and CDR2 SNEGSKA (reference sequence). The DNA for the CDR3 is TGCAGTGCTAACCCCTTCTCTAGGGGTGAGCAGTTCTTC. Amino acid sequence: CSANPFSRGEQFF.

This clonotype came up a few times. This CDR3 is CSARLGEAFF. The CDR3 DNA reads as TGCAGTGCTAGATTGGGTGAAGCTTTCTTT. The genes are TRBV20-1 and TRBJ1-1; D is unresolved. CDR1 and CDR2 (germline): DFQATT, SNEGSKA (reference sequence). This CDR3 has 10 amino acids. Trimming removed 2 bases at V and 7 bases at J, with 5 bases between.

This clonotype was found a few times. This chain joins TRBV12-3 or TRBV12-4 and TRBJ2-7; 11 bases are a match to TRBD2. The CDR3 totals 14 residues. V shed 6 bases and J 5 bases; nucleotides not matched to a gene: 6. The CDR3 spells CASRSSGRGNEQYF. CDR3 nucleotides: TGTGCCAGCAGGAGTAGCGGGAGGGGCAACGAGCAGTACTTC.

The DNA for the CDR3 is TGCACTTTCATTCTCTCTGGAAACACCATATATTTT. As protein: CTFILSGNTIYF. V is TRBV20-1 and J is TRBJ1-3; D unclear. Germline V gives CDR1 DFQATT, CDR2 SNEGSKA (reference sequence). The CDR3 totals 12 residues.

This clonotype was counted between two and nine times. V and J are TRBV29-1 and TRBJ2-1; D gene ambiguous. The CDR3 length is 14 residues. The V end lost 1 base, the J end lost 0 bases, and 7 bases lay between the germline ends. Looked up from germline, CDR1 is SQVTM and CDR2 is ANQGSEA. The CDR3 spells CSVEVYSSYNEQFF. The CDR3 DNA follows: TGCAGCGTTGAAGTATACAGCTCCTACAATGAGCAGTTCTTC.

J is TRBJ2-6 and V is TRBV19; a possible D gene is TRBD1 (5 bases). Germline CDR1 and CDR2: LNHDA and SQIVND (reference sequence). Trimming left V 5 bases short and J 0 bases short, with 11 bases between. The CDR3 has 16 residues. The CDR3 DNA sequence: TGTGCCAGTAGTTTGCAGGGCCTCTCTGGGGCCAACGTCCTGACTTTC. Protein: CASSLQGLSGANVLTF.